Shown below are 20 T cell receptor beta chains from a single sample sequenced in a study of T cell responses to AZD1222 COVID-19 vaccine. Profiled with immunoSEQ multiplex PCR; TCRdb holds only in-frame clones, not every one. The data contain around 120,000 clones, 75% to 90% of them singletons. Specimen: peripheral blood, collected on day 0 of AZD1222 vaccination. The receptors come from an adult in good health.

This clone was observed a single time. The V call is TRBV12-3 or TRBV12-4, the J call TRBJ1-2, with D perhaps TRBD1 (5 bases). V was shortened by 1 base and J by 5 bases, with 8 bases between the two germline ends. The CDR3 is 13 residues long. The CDR3 DNA sequence: TGTGCCAGCAGTTTAGACAGGAAATATGGCTACACCTTC. It translates to CASSLDRKYGYTF.

The chain links TRBV7-9 to TRBJ2-2; 10 positions agree with TRBD2. V trimming: 5 bases; J trimming: 4 bases; junction bases outside the gene matches: 7. Germline V gene data show CDR1 as SEHNR and CDR2 as FQNEAQ (reference sequence). The CDR3 contains 16 residues. CDR3: CASSPPSGGGTGELFF. For the CDR3, the DNA is TGTGCCAGCAGCCCCCCCAGCGGGGGGGGCACCGGGGAGCTGTTTTTT.

J is TRBJ1-5 and V is TRBV7-9, with D possibly being TRBD1 (5 bases). Germline CDR1 SEHNR, CDR2 FQNEAQ (reference sequence). V lost 4 bases and J lost 3, with 22 bases in between. CDR3 length equals 18 residues. CDR3 in amino acids: CASSSNGASGVDNQPQHF. The CDR3 nucleotides read TGTGCCAGCAGCTCCAACGGGGCCTCGGGGGTCGACAATCAGCCCCAGCATTTT.

J is TRBJ2-7 and V is TRBV27, with D possibly being TRBD1 or TRBD2 (5 bases each). Germline CDR1 and CDR2: MNHEY and SMNVEV (reference sequence). The V gene lost 5 bases and the J gene lost 4 bases, with 15 bases spanning the gap. CDR3 length: 14 residues. The CDR3 sequence: CASSPSRDGYEQYF. Here the CDR3 DNA reads TGTGCCAGCAGTCCGTCCCGGGACGGATACGAGCAGTACTTC.

The chain joins TRBV19 to TRBJ2-3; possibly TRBD1 for D (5 bases). The V end lost 7 bases, the J end lost 3 bases, and 11 bases lay between the germline ends. Germline loops: CDR1 LNHDA, CDR2 SQIVND (reference sequence). CDR3 length: 13 residues. The CDR3 sequence: CASTDTLTDTQYF. As DNA, the CDR3 is TGTGCCAGTACGGACACCTTAACAGATACGCAGTATTTT.

The chain uses TRBV6-5 and TRBJ1-5; D unresolved. CDR1 is MNHEY and CDR2 is SVGAGI in the germline V gene. Trimming took off 0 bases at V and 3 bases at J, with 6 bases between the two ends. The CDR3 loop spans 14 amino acids. CDR3 region: CASSYSGYNQPQHF. Here the CDR3 DNA reads TGTGCCAGCAGTTACTCGGGTTACAATCAGCCCCAGCATTTT.

In its sample, this clone was seen a few times. The rearrangement uses TRBV6-2 or TRBV6-3 and TRBJ1-4, with D unresolved. V dropped 6 bases and J dropped 8 bases, with 7 bases sitting between them. Looked up from germline, CDR1 is MNHEY and CDR2 is SVGEGT. The length of the CDR3 is 11 residues. The CDR3 spells CASSPAEKLFF. The CDR3 nucleotides are TGTGCCAGCAGCCCTGCCGAAAAACTGTTTTTT.

The rearrangement joins TRBV11-2 to TRBJ2-7; no firm D call. V lost 1 base, J lost 1 base, and 8 bases lay in between. The CDR3 has 14 amino acids. Germline V gene lookup returns CDR1 SGHAT and CDR2 FQNNGV. CDR3 bases: TGTGCCAGCAGCTTAGCGACGTTATCCTACGAGCAGTACTTC. Amino acids: CASSLATLSYEQYF. Based on the CDR3 plus reference TRBV11-2 and TRBJ2-7, the full variable domain is EAGVAQSPRYKIIEKRQSVAFWCNPISGHATLYWYQQILGQGPKLLIQFQNNGVVDDSQLPKDRFSAERLKGVDSTLKIQPAKLEDSAVYLCASSLATLSYEQYFGPGTRLTVT.

The chain employs TRBV5-4 and TRBJ2-1; D possibly uses TRBD1 or TRBD2 (5 bases each). The CDR3 is 14 residues long. Germline-derived CDR1 and CDR2 are SGHNT and YYREEE (reference sequence). Trimming stripped 4 bases from V and 5 bases from J, with 13 bases between. CDR3 sequence reads: CASSRNRGHNEQFF. The CDR3 bases are TGTGCCAGCAGCCGAAATCGGGGCCACAATGAGCAGTTCTTC.

The chain joins TRBV9 to TRBJ2-1; TRBD2 might be the D (6 bases). The CDR3 is made up of 14 amino acids. Trimming took 4 bases from V and 9 from J, leaving 17 bases between them. Germline loops: CDR1 SGDLS, CDR2 YYNGEE. CDR3 coding DNA: TGTGCCAGCAGCATTGGCCGGGAGACAAGTGAGCAGTTCTTC. It yields the protein CASSIGRETSEQFF.

This chain joins TRBV7-6 and TRBJ2-3; D ambiguous. Per the germline V gene, CDR1 is SGHVS and CDR2 is FNYEAQ. The CDR3 is made up of 13 amino acids. The V end lost 6 bases, the J end lost 2 bases, and 9 bases lay between the germline ends. The CDR3 DNA is TGTGCCAGCAGTCTACACCTCACAGATACGCAGTATTTT. Its translation: CASSLHLTDTQYF. The full variable domain, in which reference TRBV7-6 and TRBJ2-3 provide the parts outside the CDR3, is GAGVSQSPRYKVTKRGQDVALRCDPISGHVSLYWYRQALGQGPEFLTYFNYEAQQDKSGLPNDRFSAERPEGSISTLTIQRTEQRDSAMYRCASSLHLTDTQYFGPGTRLTVL.

The V call is TRBV4-1, the J call TRBJ2-7, with D uncertain. The V gene lost 1 base and the J gene lost 9 bases, with 19 bases spanning the gap. Per germline, CDR1 MGHRA and CDR2 YSYEKL. The CDR3 is made up of 15 amino acids. The CDR3: CASSQGRSVREGQYF. The CDR3 nucleotides are TGCGCCAGCAGCCAAGGGAGATCCGTTAGGGAAGGGCAGTACTTC.

The chain carries TRBV14 and TRBJ1-3; D ambiguous. CDR3 length: 16 amino acids. The germline V gene encodes CDR1 SGHDN and CDR2 FVKESK. The V and J ends lost 4 bases and 2 bases respectively, with 15 bases between them. CDR3 sequence: CASSLPGSGPGNTIYF. The CDR3 DNA sequence: TGTGCCAGCAGCCTCCCGGGCTCTGGGCCTGGAAACACCATATATTTT. Full variable domain (rest looked up from reference TRBV14 and TRBJ1-3): EAGVTQFPSHSVIEKGQTVTLRCDPISGHDNLYWYRRVMGKEIKFLLHFVKESKQDESGMPNNRFLAERTGGTYSTLKVQPAELEDSGVYFCASSLPGSGPGNTIYFGEGSWLTVV.

There are a few counts of this clone. This chain uses TRBV18 with TRBJ2-1, with 8 bases lining up with TRBD2. The CDR3 is made up of 15 amino acids. The junction had 4 bases not matched to a gene; V was cut back by 4 bases and J by 2 bases. Germline values: CDR1 KGHSH, CDR2 LQKENI. The CDR3 DNA follows: TGTGCCAGCTCACGACGGGAGGGGACCTACAATGAGCAGTTCTTC. Encoded protein: CASSRREGTYNEQFF.

The rearrangement uses TRBV11-2 and TRBJ2-2; D gene uncertain. Trimming took 1 base from V and 7 from J, leaving 1 base between them. Germline CDR1 SGHAT, CDR2 FQNNGV. The CDR3 is made up of 11 amino acids. The CDR3 DNA follows: TGTGCCAGCAGCTTAGTCGGGGAGCTGTTTTTT. Amino acid sequence: CASSLVGELFF.

This clone was recorded a few times. The chain joins TRBV7-9 to TRBJ1-3; D not resolved. Germline lookup yields CDR1 SEHNR and CDR2 FQNEAQ (reference sequence). V was shortened by 1 base and J by 3 bases, with 16 bases between the two germline ends. This CDR3 region has 17 residues. The DNA for the CDR3 is TGTGCCAGCAGCTTAGATAATAGAGGCTTGGTTGGAAACACCATATATTTT. Translation gives CASSLDNRGLVGNTIYF.

V is TRBV6-5 and J is TRBJ2-7; D possibly corresponds to TRBD2 (5 bases). CDR1 and CDR2 from the germline V gene are MNHEY and SVGAGI. Deletions cut 7 bases from V and 2 bases from J, with 15 bases between. This CDR3 is 14 amino acids long. CDR3 coding DNA: TGTGCCAGCACCTATTGGACTGGTACCTACGAGCAGTACTTC. Its translation: CASTYWTGTYEQYF.

This rearrangement joins TRBV29-1 to TRBJ1-1; D unresolved. The V end was cut by 4 bases, the J end by 11 bases, with 14 bases between. The CDR3 spans 11 residues. Germline V gene lookup returns CDR1 SQVTM and CDR2 ANQGSEA. The CDR3: CSVARNRTAFF. In nucleotides, the CDR3 is TGCAGCGTTGCCCGAAACCGCACCGCTTTCTTT.

The V call is TRBV13, the J call TRBJ2-4; 8 nucleotides line up with TRBD1. CDR3 size: 13 residues. CDR1 is PRHDT and CDR2 is FYEKMQ in the germline V gene (reference sequence). The V segment lost 0 bases and the J segment 9 bases; nucleotides outside the gene matches: 1. The CDR3 sequence is CASSLGQGVIQYF. The CDR3 DNA follows: TGTGCCAGCAGCTTAGGACAGGGGGTCATTCAGTACTTC.

The CDR3, as DNA: TGCGCCAGCAGCGAGACAGTTACTAATGAAAAACTGTTTTTT. Amino acids: CASSETVTNEKLFF. The chain uses TRBV5-1 and TRBJ1-4; D is perhaps TRBD1 (5 bases). The V end lost 4 bases, the J end lost 2 bases, and 9 bases lay between the germline ends. This CDR3 contains 14 residues. Germline V gene data show CDR1 as SGHRS and CDR2 as YFSETQ.